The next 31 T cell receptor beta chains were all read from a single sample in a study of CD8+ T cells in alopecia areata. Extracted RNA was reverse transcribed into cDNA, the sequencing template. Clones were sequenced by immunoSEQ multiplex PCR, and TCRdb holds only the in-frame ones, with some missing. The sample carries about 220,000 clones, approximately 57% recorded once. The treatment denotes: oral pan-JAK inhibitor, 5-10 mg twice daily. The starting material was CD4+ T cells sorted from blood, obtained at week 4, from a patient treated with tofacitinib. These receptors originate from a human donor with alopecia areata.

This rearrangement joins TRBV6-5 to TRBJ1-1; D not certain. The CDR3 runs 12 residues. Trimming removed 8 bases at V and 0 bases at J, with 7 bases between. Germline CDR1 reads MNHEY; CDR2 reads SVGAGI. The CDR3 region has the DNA TGTGCCAGCTTGGGGATGAACACTGAAGCTTTCTTT. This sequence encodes CASLGMNTEAFF.

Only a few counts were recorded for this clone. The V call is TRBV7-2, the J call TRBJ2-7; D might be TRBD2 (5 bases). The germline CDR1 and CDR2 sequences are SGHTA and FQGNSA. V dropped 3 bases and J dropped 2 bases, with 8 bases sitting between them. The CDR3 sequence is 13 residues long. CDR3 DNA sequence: TGTGCCAGCAGCTTGCACGGGACCTACGAGCAGTACTTC. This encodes CASSLHGTYEQYF. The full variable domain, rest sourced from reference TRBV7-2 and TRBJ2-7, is GAGVSQSPSNKVTEKGKDVELRCDPISGHTALYWYRQSLGQGLEFLIYFQGNSAPDKSGLPSDRFSAERTGGSVSTLTIQRTQQEDSAVYLCASSLHGTYEQYFGPGTRLTVT.

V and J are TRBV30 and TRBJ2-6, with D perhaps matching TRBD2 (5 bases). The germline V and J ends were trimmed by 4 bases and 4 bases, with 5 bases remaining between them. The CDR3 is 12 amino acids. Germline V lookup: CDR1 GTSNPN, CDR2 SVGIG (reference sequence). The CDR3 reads CAWTGGANVLTF. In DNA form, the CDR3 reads TGTGCCTGGACGGGAGGGGCCAACGTCCTGACTTTC.

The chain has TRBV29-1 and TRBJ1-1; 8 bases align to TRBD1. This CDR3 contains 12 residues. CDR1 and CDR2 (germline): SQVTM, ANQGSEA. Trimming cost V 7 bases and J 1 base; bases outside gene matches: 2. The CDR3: CSATGENTEAFF. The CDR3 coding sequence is TGCAGCGCGACAGGGGAGAACACTGAAGCTTTCTTT.

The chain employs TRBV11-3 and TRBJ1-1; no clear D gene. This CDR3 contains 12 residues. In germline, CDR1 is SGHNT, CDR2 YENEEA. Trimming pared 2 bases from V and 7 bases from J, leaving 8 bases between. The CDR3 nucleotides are TGTGCCAGCAGCTTAAGACCCGGTGAAGCTTTCTTT. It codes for CASSLRPGEAFF.

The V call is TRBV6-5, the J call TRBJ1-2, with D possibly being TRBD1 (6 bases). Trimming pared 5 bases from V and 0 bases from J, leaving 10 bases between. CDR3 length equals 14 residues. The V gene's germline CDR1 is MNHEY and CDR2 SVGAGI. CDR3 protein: CASSNRATNYGYTF. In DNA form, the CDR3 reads TGTGCCAGCAGTAACAGGGCAACTAACTATGGCTACACCTTC.

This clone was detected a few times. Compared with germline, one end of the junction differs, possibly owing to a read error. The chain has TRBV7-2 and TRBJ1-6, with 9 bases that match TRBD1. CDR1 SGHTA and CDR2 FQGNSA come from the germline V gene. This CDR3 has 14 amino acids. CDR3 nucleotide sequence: TGTGCCAGCAGCTCGGGACAGGGTAATCCACCCCTCCACTTT. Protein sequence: CASSSGQGNPPLHF.

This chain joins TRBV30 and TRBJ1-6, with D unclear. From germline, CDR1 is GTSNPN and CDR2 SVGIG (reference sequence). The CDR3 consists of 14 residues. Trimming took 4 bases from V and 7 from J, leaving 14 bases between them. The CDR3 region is CAWTPSVWNSPLHF. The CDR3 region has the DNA TGTGCCTGGACCCCGAGTGTTTGGAATTCACCCCTCCACTTT.

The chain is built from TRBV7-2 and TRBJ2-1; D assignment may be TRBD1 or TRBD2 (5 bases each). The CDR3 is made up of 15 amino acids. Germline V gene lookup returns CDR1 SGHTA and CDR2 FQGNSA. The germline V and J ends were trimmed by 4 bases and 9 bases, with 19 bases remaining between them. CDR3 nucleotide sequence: TGTGCCAGCAGCTCCCAACGCAGGGTAAGCGGTGAGCAGTTCTTC. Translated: CASSSQRRVSGEQFF.

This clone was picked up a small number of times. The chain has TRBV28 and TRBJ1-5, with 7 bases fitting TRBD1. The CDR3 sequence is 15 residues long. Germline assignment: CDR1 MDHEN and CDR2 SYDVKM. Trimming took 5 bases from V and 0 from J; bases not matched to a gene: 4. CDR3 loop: CASSLTGSSNQPQHF. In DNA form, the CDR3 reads TGTGCCAGCAGTCTGACAGGGAGTAGCAATCAGCCCCAGCATTTT.

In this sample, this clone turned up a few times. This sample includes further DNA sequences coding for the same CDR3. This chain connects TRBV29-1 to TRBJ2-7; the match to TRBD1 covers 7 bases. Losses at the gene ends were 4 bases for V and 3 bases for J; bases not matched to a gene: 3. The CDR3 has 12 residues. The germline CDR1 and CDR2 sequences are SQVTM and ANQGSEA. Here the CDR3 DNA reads TGCAGCGTTGGCGACAGGGACTACGAGCAGTACTTC. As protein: CSVGDRDYEQYF.

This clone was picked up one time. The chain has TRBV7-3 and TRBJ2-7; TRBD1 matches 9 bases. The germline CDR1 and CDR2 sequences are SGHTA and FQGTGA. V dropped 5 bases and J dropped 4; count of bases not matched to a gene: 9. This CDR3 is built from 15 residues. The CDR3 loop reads CASSRGQGTSYEQYF. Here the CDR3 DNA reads TGTGCCAGCAGCAGGGGACAGGGAACCTCTTACGAGCAGTACTTC.

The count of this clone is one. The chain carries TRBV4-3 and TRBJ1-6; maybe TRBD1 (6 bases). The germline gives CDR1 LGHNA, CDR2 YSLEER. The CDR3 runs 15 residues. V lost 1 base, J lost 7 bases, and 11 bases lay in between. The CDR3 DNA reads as TGCGCCAGCAGCCAAGTATTTCAGGGGAATTCACCCCTCCACTTT. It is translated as CASSQVFQGNSPLHF.

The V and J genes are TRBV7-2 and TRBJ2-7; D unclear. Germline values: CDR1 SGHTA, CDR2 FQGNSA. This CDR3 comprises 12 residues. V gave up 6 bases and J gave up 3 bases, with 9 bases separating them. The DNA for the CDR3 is TGTGCCAGCAGGAAACCCAACTACGAGCAGTACTTC. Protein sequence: CASRKPNYEQYF.

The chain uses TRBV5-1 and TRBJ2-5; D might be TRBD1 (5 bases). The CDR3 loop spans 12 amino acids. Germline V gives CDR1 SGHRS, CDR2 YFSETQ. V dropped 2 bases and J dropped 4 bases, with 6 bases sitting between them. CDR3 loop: CASSFDRETQYF. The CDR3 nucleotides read TGCGCCAGCAGCTTTGACAGAGAGACCCAGTACTTC.

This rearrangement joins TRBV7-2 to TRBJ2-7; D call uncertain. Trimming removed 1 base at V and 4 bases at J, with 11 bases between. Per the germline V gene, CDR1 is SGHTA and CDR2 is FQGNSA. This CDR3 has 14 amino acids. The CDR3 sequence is CASSLGPGPYEQYF. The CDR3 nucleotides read TGTGCCAGCAGCTTAGGTCCCGGCCCATACGAGCAGTACTTC.

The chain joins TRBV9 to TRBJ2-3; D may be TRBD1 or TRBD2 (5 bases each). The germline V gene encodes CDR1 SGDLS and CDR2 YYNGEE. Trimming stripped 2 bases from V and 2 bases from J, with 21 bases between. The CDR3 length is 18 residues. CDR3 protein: CASSVDGMGRGFTDTQYF. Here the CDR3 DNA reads TGTGCCAGCAGCGTCGACGGGATGGGACGCGGATTCACAGATACGCAGTATTTT. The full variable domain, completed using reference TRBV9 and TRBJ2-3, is DSGVTQTPKHLITATGQRVTLRCSPRSGDLSVYWYQQSLDQGLQFLIQYYNGEERAKGNILERFSAQQFPDLHSELNLSSLELGDSALYFCASSVDGMGRGFTDTQYFGPGTRLTVL.

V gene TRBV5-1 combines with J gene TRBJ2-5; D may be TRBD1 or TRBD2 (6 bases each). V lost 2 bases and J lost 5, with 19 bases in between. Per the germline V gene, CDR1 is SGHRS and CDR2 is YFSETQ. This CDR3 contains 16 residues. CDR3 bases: TGCGCCAGCAGCTTCGCGGGACATACCATCGGGGAGACCCAGTACTTC. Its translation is CASSFAGHTIGETQYF.

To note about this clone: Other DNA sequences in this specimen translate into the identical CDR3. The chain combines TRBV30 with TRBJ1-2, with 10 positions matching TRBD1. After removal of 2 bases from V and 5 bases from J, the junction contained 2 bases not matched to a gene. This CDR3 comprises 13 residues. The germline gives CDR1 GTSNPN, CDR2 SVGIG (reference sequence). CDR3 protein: CAWSRDRGYGYTF. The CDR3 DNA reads TGTGCCTGGAGTCGGGACAGGGGTTATGGCTACACCTTC.

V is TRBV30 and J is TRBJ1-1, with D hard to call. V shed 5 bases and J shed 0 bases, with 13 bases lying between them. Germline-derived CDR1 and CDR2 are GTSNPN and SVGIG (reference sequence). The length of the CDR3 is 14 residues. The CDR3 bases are TGTGCCTGGGGACGGATGCGGATGAACACTGAAGCTTTCTTT. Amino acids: CAWGRMRMNTEAFF.

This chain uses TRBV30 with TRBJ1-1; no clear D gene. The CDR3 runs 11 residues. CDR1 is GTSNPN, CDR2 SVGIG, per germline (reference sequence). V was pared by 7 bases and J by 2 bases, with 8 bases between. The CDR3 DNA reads TGTGCCTCGGCAATCAACACTGAAGCTTTCTTT. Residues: CASAINTEAFF. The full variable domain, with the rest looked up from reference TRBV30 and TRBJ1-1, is SQTIHQWPATLVQPVGSPLSLECTVEGTSNPNLYWYRQAAGRGLQLLFYSVGIGQISSEVPQNLSASRPQDRQFILSSKKLLLSDSGFYLCASAINTEAFFGQGTRLTVV.

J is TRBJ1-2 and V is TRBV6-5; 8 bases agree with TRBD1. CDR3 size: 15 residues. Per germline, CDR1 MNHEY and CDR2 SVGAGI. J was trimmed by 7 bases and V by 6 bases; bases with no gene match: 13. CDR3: CASRRPGQDLGGYTF. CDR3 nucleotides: TGTGCCAGCAGACGTCCGGGACAGGACTTAGGTGGCTACACCTTC.

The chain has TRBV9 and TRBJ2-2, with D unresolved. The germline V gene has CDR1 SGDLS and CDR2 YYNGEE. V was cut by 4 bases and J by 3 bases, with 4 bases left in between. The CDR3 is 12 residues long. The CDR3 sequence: CASSSDTGELFF. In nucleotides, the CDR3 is TGTGCCAGCAGCTCGGACACCGGGGAGCTGTTTTTT. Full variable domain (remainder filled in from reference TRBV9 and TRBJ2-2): DSGVTQTPKHLITATGQRVTLRCSPRSGDLSVYWYQQSLDQGLQFLIQYYNGEERAKGNILERFSAQQFPDLHSELNLSSLELGDSALYFCASSSDTGELFFGEGSRLTVL.

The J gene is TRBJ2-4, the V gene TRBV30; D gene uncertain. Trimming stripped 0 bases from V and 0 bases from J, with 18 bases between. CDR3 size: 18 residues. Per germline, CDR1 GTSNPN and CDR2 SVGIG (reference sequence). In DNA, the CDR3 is TGTGCCTGGAGTGTGGGCCGGGCGTCGATACTAGCCAAAAACATTCAGTACTTC. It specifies CAWSVGRASILAKNIQYF. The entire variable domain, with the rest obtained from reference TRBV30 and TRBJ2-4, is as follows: SQTIHQWPATLVQPVGSPLSLECTVEGTSNPNLYWYRQAAGRGLQLLFYSVGIGQISSEVPQNLSASRPQDRQFILSSKKLLLSDSGFYLCAWSVGRASILAKNIQYFGAGTRLSVL.

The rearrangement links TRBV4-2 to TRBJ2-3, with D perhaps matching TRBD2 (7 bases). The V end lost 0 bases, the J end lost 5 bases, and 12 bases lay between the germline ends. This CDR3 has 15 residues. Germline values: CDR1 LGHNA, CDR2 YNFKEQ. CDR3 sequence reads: CASSQEGGAVDTQYF. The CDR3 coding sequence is TGTGCCAGCAGCCAAGAGGGGGGGGCGGTAGATACGCAGTATTTT.

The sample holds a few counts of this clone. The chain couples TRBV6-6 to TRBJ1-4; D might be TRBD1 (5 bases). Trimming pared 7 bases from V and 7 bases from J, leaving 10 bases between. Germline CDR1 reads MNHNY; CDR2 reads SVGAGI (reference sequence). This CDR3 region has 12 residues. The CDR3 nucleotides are TGTGCCAGCAACGGGGCAACTGAAAAACTGTTTTTT. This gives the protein CASNGATEKLFF.

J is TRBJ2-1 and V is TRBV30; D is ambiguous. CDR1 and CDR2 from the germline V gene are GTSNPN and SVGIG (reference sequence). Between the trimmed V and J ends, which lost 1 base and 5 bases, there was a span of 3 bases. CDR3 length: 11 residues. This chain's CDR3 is CAWSADNEQFF. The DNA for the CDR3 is TGTGCCTGGAGTGCCGACAATGAGCAGTTCTTC.

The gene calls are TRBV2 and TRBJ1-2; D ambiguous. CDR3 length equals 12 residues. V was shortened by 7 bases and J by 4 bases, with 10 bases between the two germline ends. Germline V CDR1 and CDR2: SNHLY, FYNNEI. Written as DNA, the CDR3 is TGTGCCAGCATATGGTTCGGCTATGGCTACACCTTC. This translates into CASIWFGYGYTF.

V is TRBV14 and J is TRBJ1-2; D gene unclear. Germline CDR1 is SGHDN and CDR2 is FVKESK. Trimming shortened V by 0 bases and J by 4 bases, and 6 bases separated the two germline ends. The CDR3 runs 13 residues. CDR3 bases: TGTGCCAGCAGCCAAGAGACATCCTATGGCTACACCTTC. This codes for CASSQETSYGYTF.

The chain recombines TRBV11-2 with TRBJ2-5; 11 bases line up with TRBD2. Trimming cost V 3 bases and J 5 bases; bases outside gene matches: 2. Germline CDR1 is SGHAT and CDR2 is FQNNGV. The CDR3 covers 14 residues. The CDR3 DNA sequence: TGTGCCAGCAGCTTTAGCGGGAGGGATGAGACCCAGTACTTC. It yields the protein CASSFSGRDETQYF.

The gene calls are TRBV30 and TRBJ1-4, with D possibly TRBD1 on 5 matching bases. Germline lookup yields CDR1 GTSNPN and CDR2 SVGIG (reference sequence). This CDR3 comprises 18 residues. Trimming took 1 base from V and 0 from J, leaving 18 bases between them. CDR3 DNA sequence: TGTGCCTGGAGTGAGGCCTGGACAAGGCGAGCAACTAATGAAAAACTGTTTTTT. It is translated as CAWSEAWTRRATNEKLFF.